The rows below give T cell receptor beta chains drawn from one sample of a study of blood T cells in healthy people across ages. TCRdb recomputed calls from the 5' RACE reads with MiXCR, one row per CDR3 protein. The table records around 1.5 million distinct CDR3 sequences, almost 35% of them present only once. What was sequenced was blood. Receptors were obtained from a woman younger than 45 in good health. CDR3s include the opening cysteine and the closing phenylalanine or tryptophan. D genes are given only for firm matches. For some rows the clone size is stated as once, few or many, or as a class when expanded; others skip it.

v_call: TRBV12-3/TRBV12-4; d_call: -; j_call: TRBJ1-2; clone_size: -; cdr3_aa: CASSPGRIYGYTF; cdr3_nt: TGTGCCAGCAGCCCGGGACGGATCTATGGCTACACCTTC
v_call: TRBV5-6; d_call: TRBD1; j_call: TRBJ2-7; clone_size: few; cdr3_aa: CAGSLGTGTYEQYF; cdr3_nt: TGTGCCGGCAGCTTGGGGACAGGGACCTACGAGCAGTACTTC
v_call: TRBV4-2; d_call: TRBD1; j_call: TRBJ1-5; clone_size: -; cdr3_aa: CASSQGTGISNQPQHF; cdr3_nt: TGTGCCAGCAGCCAAGGGACAGGAATTAGCAATCAGCCCCAGCATTTT
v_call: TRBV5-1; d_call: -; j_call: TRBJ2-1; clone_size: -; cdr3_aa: CTSSLGRATTGNEQFF; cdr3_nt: TGCACCAGCAGCTTGGGGCGGGCGACAACGGGCAATGAGCAGTTCTTC
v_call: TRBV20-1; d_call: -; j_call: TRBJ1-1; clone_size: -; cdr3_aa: CSAINMNTEAFF; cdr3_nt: TGCAGTGCTATTAATATGAACACTGAAGCTTTCTTT
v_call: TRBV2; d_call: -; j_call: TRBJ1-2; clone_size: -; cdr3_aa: CASSESSNRGYTF; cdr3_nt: TGTGCCAGCAGTGAATCCTCGAACCGTGGCTACACCTTC
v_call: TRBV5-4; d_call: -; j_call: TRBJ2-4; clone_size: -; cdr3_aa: CASSQLEGRDIQYF; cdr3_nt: TGTGCCAGCAGCCAACTGGAGGGCCGAGACATTCAGTACTTC
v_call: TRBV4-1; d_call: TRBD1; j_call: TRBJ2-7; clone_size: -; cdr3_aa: CASSQVTTGVHEQYF; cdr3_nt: TGCGCCAGCAGCCAAGTGACGACAGGGGTCCACGAGCAGTACTTC
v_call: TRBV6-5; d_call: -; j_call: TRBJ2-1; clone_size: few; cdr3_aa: CASSSPRGGGRGEQFF; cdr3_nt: TGTGCCAGCAGTTCACCACGGGGAGGAGGGCGAGGTGAGCAGTTCTTC
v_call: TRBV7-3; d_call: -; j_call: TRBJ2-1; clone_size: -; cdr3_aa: CASSIRPGVNNEQFF; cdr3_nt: TGTGCCAGCAGCATACGGCCGGGCGTAAACAATGAGCAGTTCTTC
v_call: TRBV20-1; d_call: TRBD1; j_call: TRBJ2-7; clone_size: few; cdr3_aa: CSAAPPLTGGWYEQYF; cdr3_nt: TGCAGTGCTGCACCCCCACTTACAGGGGGCTGGTACGAGCAGTACTTC
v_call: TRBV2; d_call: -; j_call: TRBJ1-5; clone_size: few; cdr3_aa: CASRRGTINQPQHF; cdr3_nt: TGTGCCAGCAGGAGAGGTACCATTAATCAGCCCCAGCATTTT
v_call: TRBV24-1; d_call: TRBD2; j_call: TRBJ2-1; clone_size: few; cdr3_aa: CATSDRLAGVGGNEQFF; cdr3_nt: TGTGCCACCAGTGATCGACTAGCGGGAGTGGGGGGCAATGAGCAGTTCTTC
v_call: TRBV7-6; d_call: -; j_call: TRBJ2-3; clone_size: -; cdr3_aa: CASSPQRSTSTDTQYF; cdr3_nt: TGTGCCAGCAGCCCTCAAAGGTCAACTAGCACAGATACGCAGTATTTT
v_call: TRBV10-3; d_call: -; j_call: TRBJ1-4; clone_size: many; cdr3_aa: CAISGGDSVFF; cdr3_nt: TGTGCCATCAGTGGAGGGGACTCGGTGTTTTTT
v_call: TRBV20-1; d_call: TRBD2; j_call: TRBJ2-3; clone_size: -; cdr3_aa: CSARDPQTSGTSTDTQYF; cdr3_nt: TGCAGTGCTAGAGATCCCCAGACTAGCGGAACTAGCACAGATACGCAGTATTTT
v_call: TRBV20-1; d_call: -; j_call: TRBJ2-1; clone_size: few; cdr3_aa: CSASGDPSSYNEQFF; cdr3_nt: TGCAGTGCTTCGGGGGACCCGAGCTCCTACAATGAGCAGTTCTTC
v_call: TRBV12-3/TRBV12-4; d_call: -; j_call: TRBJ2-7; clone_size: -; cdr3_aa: CASSFGQGFSEQYF; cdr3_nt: TGTGCCAGCAGTTTCGGGCAGGGGTTTTCCGAGCAGTACTTC
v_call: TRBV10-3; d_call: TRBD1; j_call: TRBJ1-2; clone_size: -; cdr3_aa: CAISEVDREADYGCTF; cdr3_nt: TGTGCCATCAGTGAGGTTGACAGGGAGGCTGACTATGGCTGCACCTTC
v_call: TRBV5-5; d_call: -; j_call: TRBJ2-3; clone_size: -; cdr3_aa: CASSLGGVQGTDTQYF; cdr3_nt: TGTGCCAGCAGCTTGGGGGGAGTTCAGGGCACAGATACGCAGTATTTT
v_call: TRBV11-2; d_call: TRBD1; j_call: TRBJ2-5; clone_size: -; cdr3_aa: CASSRYPTGGRETQYF; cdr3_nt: TGTGCCAGCAGCCGGTACCCGACAGGGGGCCGGGAGACCCAGTACTTC
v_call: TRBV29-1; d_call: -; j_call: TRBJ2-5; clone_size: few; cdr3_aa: CSVGGGGWETQYF; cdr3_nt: TGCAGCGTTGGGGGAGGGGGTTGGGAGACCCAGTACTTC
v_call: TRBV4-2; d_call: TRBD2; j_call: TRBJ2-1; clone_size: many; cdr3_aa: CASSQEPGLAGYNEQFF; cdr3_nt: TGTGCCAGCAGCCAAGAACCCGGACTAGCGGGATACAATGAGCAGTTCTTC
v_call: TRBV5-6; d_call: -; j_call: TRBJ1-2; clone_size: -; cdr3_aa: CASSLGAEIHGYTF; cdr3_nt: TGTGCCAGCAGCTTGGGAGCGGAAATCCATGGCTACACCTTC
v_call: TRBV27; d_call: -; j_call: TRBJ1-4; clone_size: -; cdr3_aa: CASSLSVTRRNEKLFF; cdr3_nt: TGTGCCAGCAGTTTATCGGTGACTCGCAGAAATGAAAAACTGTTTTTT
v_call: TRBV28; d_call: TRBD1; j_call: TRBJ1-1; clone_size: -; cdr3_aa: CASSRDRGATSTEVFF; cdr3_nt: TGTGCCAGCAGTCGAGACAGGGGTGCGACTTCCACTGAAGTTTTCTTT
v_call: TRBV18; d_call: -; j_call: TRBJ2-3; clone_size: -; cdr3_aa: CASSRGWGSTDTQYF; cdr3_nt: TGTGCCAGCTCACGCGGATGGGGAAGCACAGATACGCAGTATTTT
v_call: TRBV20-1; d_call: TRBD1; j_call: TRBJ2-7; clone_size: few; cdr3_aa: CSAHRGLDEQYF; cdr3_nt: TGCAGTGCACACAGGGGCCTTGACGAGCAGTACTTC
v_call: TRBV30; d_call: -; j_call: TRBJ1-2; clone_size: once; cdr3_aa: CAWTVGHGYGYTF; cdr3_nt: TGTGCCTGGACCGTGGGGCACGGCTATGGCTACACCTTC
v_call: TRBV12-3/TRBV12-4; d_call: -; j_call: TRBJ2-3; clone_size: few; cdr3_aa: CASSLERATDTQYF; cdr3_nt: TGTGCCAGCAGTTTGGAGAGAGCCACAGATACGCAGTATTTT
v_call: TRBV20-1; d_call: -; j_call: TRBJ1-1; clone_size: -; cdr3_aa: CSASVYRSTEAFF; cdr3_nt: TGCAGTGCTAGTGTTTATCGCTCCACTGAAGCTTTCTTT
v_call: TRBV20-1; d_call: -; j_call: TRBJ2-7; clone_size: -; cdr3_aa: CSASALARPCNEQYF; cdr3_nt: TGCAGTGCTAGCGCCCTAGCGCGCCCCTGCAATGAGCAGTACTTC
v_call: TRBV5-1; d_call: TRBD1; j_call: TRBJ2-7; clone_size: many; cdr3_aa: CASSTRDRGLSYEQYF; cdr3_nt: TGCGCCAGCAGCACCCGGGACAGGGGGCTTTCCTACGAGCAGTACTTC
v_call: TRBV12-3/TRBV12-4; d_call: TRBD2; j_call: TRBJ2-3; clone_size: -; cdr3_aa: CTSSTREATQYF; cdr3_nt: TGTACCAGCAGTACTCGGGAGGCTACGCAGTATTTT
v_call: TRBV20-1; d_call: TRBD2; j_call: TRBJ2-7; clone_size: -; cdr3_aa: CSAVTSGRTIRPYEQYF; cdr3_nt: TGCAGTGCTGTGACTAGCGGGAGGACGATCCGGCCCTACGAGCAGTACTTC
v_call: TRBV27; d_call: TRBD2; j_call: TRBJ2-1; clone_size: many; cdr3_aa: CASSLSGLAGVNEQFF; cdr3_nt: TGTGCCAGCAGTTTATCCGGACTAGCGGGTGTTAATGAGCAGTTCTTC
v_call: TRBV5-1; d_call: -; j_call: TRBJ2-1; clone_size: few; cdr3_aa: CASSSLQGNEQFF; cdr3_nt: TGCGCCAGCAGCAGCCTACAGGGCAATGAGCAGTTCTTC
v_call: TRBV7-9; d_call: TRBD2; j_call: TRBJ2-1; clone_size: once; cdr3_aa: CASSSTWEGFINEQFF; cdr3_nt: TGTGCCAGCAGCTCTACGTGGGAGGGCTTCATCAATGAGCAGTTCTTC
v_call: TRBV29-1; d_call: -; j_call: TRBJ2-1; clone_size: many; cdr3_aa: CSLLAGPGSYNEQFF; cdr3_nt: TGCAGCCTCCTCGCGGGGCCAGGTTCCTACAATGAGCAGTTCTTC
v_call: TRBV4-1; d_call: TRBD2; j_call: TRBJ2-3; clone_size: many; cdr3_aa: CASSSRLAGGIDTQYF; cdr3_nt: TGCGCCAGCAGCTCCCGACTAGCGGGGGGAATAGATACGCAGTATTTT
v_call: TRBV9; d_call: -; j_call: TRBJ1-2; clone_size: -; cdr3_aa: CASGADNGYTF; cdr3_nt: TGTGCCAGCGGAGCCGACAATGGCTACACCTTC
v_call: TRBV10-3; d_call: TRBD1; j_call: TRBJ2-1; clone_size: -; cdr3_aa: CAIRDRASDEQFF; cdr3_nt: TGTGCCATTCGGGACAGGGCTAGCGATGAGCAGTTCTTC
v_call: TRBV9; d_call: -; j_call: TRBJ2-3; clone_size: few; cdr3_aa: CASSVAVWAITDTQYF; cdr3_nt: TGTGCCAGCAGCGTAGCCGTTTGGGCCATCACAGATACGCAGTATTTT
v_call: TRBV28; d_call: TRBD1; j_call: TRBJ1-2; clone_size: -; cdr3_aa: CASSYPGQGLFGYTF; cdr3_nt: TGTGCCAGCAGTTATCCGGGACAGGGGCTCTTTGGCTACACCTTC
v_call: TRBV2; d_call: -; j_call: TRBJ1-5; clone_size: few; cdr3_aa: CASSERVSNQPQHF; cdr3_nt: TGTGCCAGCAGTGAGAGGGTGAGCAATCAGCCCCAGCATTTT